This record concerns one T cell receptor beta chain sequence. CDR1 and CDR2 (germline): MDHEN, SYDVKM. This CDR3 comprises 19 residues. Trimming took 6 bases from V and 2 from J; bases not matched to a gene: 22. The method was immunoSEQ multiplex PCR; TCRdb's version includes in-frame clones alone and lacks a portion of them. The sample includes about 220,000 clones, more than 75% seen only once; the top ten take roughly 2%. This sample is part of a study of blood T cell repertoires in COVID-19. V gene TRBV28 combines with J gene TRBJ2-7, with 7 bases aligning to TRBD2. Sequencing was carried out using peripheral blood. This sequence originates from a man in his forties with active or convalescent COVID-19. The CDR3, as DNA: TGTGCCAGCAGCCCCAGGGACTACCGAAAAGAACGTTTTGCCTACGAGCAGTACTTC. This codes for CASSPRDYRKERFAYEQYF.